The 20 T cell receptor beta chains given below trace back to one sample, sequenced in a study of human T cells and chemical hapten exposure. This sample's time point: patch test 1, 2 weeks after DPC sensitization. The treatment: therapeutic diphenylcyclopropenone sensitization with weekly scalp DPC. MiXCR, applied by TCRdb to the RACE reads, yields one record per CDR3 protein. The sample lists roughly 380,000 distinct CDR3 sequences, roughly 5% occurring once. The sample consisted of whole blood, taken in connection with sensitization to the hapten diphenylcyclopropenone (DPC). These receptors all come from a woman in her fifties or sixties with alopecia areata. Some clones in this sample may be carry-over from other donors' samples.

This clonotype was counted at least ten times. The CDR3 nucleotides read TGTGCCAGCAGTGAGCGTCCCAGGGCCAATCAGCCCCAGCATTTT. Its protein is CASSERPRANQPQHF. The chain recombines TRBV2 with TRBJ1-5, with D tentatively TRBD1 (5 bases). The CDR3 spans 15 residues. Germline values: CDR1 SNHLY, CDR2 FYNNEI. The germline V and J ends were trimmed by 3 bases and 3 bases, with 12 bases remaining between them.

There are a few counts of this clonotype. The J gene is TRBJ1-1, the V gene TRBV20-1; D is undetermined. There are 12 residues in the CDR3. V lost 6 bases to trimming and J lost 0 bases, with 8 bases between them. The germline gives CDR1 DFQATT, CDR2 SNEGSKA (reference sequence). The CDR3 spells CSAGRLNTEAFF. The CDR3 region has the DNA TGCAGTGCGGGCCGGCTGAACACTGAAGCTTTCTTT.

This chain joins TRBV28 and TRBJ2-2, with TRBD1 as a possible D gene (5 bases). The CDR3 covers 15 residues. V was pared by 6 bases and J by 4 bases, with 15 bases between. The germline CDR1 and CDR2 sequences are MDHEN and SYDVKM. CDR3 loop: CASSLRRQPTGELFF. The DNA for the CDR3 is TGTGCCAGCAGCCTCCGTCGACAGCCCACCGGGGAGCTGTTTTTT.

This clonotype was detected ten times or more. The chain employs TRBV7-8 and TRBJ1-3; no definite D call. The CDR3 totals 15 residues. Germline assignment: CDR1 SGHVS and CDR2 FQNEAQ. V was clipped by 5 bases and J by 0 bases, with 11 bases between them. The CDR3 sequence is CASSQDGRSGNTIYF. CDR3 DNA sequence: TGTGCCAGCAGCCAAGACGGCCGCTCTGGAAACACCATATATTTT.

With regard to this clonotype: Relative to the germline gene, one junction end is altered; a read error may explain this. The V and J genes are TRBV6-1 and TRBJ1-5, with unresolved D. This CDR3 is built from 15 residues. Looked up from germline, CDR1 is MNHNS and CDR2 is SASEGT. DNA of the CDR3: TGTGCCAGCAGTGAAGAGCGCGTGTACAATCAGCTCCAGCAATTT. It yields the protein CASSEERVYNQLQQF.

This clonotype was observed at least ten times. The V gene is TRBV30, the J gene TRBJ2-1; D call uncertain. The CDR3 covers 13 residues. Trimming shortened V by 1 base and J by 6 bases, and 10 bases separated the two germline ends. From germline, CDR1 is GTSNPN and CDR2 SVGIG (reference sequence). DNA of the CDR3: TGTGCCTGGAGTGATCTACCTAGCAATGAGCAGTTCTTC. Encoded protein: CAWSDLPSNEQFF.

This clonotype was found a few times. This chain uses TRBV5-1 with TRBJ1-1; possible D gene TRBD1, 5 bases. Germline loops: CDR1 SGHRS, CDR2 YFSETQ. CDR3 length equals 14 residues. Between the trimmed V and J ends, which lost 3 bases and 5 bases, there was a span of 14 bases. The CDR3 sequence: CASSWAGGTTEAFF. The CDR3 DNA is TGCGCCAGCAGCTGGGCTGGGGGGACTACTGAAGCTTTCTTT.

There are many counts of this clonotype. The gene calls are TRBV7-6 and TRBJ2-7, with D possibly being TRBD1 (5 bases). V was clipped by 1 base and J by 4 bases, with 11 bases between them. Germline V lookup: CDR1 SGHVS, CDR2 FNYEAQ. The CDR3 is made up of 14 amino acids. CDR3 sequence reads: CASSLGWGQYEQYF. CDR3 nucleotide sequence: TGTGCCAGCAGCTTAGGATGGGGCCAGTACGAGCAGTACTTC.

In its sample, this clonotype was seen a few times. V is TRBV12-3 or TRBV12-4 and J is TRBJ2-7; TRBD1 aligns across 11 bases. After removal of 5 bases from V and 3 bases from J, the junction contained 6 bases not matched to a gene. CDR3 length equals 15 residues. The CDR3 reads CASSTGTGGYYEQYF. In DNA, the CDR3 is TGTGCCAGCAGTACCGGGACAGGGGGTTACTACGAGCAGTACTTC.

This clonotype occurred many times. This chain joins TRBV6-2 or TRBV6-3 and TRBJ1-5; TRBD1 aligns across 7 bases. V trimming: 2 bases; J trimming: 10 bases; junction bases outside the gene matches: 8. The CDR3 is 14 amino acids. Germline CDR1 MNHEY, CDR2 SVGEGT. CDR3 sequence reads: CASSYRGQQQPQHF. The CDR3 region has the DNA TGTGCCAGCAGTTACCGGGGACAGCAACAACCCCAGCATTTT.

V gene TRBV10-3 combines with J gene TRBJ2-3, with 11 bases that match TRBD2. CDR1 and CDR2 from the germline V gene are ENHRY and SYGVKD. The CDR3 has 14 residues. V shed 11 bases and J 5 bases; nucleotides not matched to a gene: 9. In DNA form, the CDR3 reads TGTGCCGTGCTAGCGGGAGGTGAAAAAGATACGCAGTATTTT. Translated, it gives CAVLAGGEKDTQYF.

This clonotype was seen ten or more times. The rearrangement links TRBV4-3 to TRBJ2-1; the match to TRBD2 covers 11 bases. Per the germline V gene, CDR1 is LGHNA and CDR2 is YSLEER. The CDR3 has 16 residues. V was clipped by 4 bases and J by 10 bases; unmatched bases: 12. The CDR3, as DNA: TGCGCCAGCAGCCCCCCGAGGACTAGCGGGCCTAGGGAGCAGTTCTTC. The encoded protein is CASSPPRTSGPREQFF.

The table lists this clonotype with many counts. The chain has TRBV6-5 and TRBJ2-3, with a possible D match to TRBD1 (6 bases). Germline lookup yields CDR1 MNHEY and CDR2 SVGAGI. The V and J ends lost 0 bases and 1 base respectively, with 14 bases between them. This CDR3 has 17 residues. This CDR3 is CASSYSIPGAGTDTQYF. The DNA for the CDR3 is TGTGCCAGCAGTTACTCGATACCAGGGGCGGGCACAGATACGCAGTATTTT.

This clonotype was detected ten times or more. The rearrangement links TRBV5-6 to TRBJ2-3; D gene uncertain. The CDR3 has 13 residues. Germline CDR1 SGHDT, CDR2 YYEEEE. Trimming shortened V by 3 bases and J by 4 bases, and 9 bases separated the two germline ends. The CDR3 bases are TGTGCCAGCAGCTCGGTGGCAGCAGATACGCAGTATTTT. Its translation: CASSSVAADTQYF.

The table lists this clonotype with many counts. The chain links TRBV5-1 to TRBJ2-6; D may be TRBD1 or TRBD2 (5 bases each). The CDR3 spans 19 residues. Trimming took off 3 bases at V and 0 bases at J, with 19 bases between the two ends. CDR1 is SGHRS and CDR2 is YFSETQ in the germline V gene. CDR3 residues: CASSYPRSGPSSGANVLTF. The CDR3 DNA reads TGCGCCAGCAGCTACCCCCGTTCGGGGCCATCCTCTGGGGCCAACGTCCTGACTTTC.

Ten or more counts support this clonotype. The chain joins TRBV14 to TRBJ1-2, with no clear D. The germline V gene encodes CDR1 SGHDN and CDR2 FVKESK. Trimming stripped 1 base from V and 4 bases from J, with 13 bases between. The CDR3 length is 15 residues. CDR3 bases: TGTGCCAGCAGCCAAGTTGAGGGTTGGGGCTATGGCTACACCTTC. Encoded protein: CASSQVEGWGYGYTF.

The V gene is TRBV20-1, the J gene TRBJ1-1; D unclear. This CDR3 contains 12 residues. Germline values: CDR1 DFQATT, CDR2 SNEGSKA (reference sequence). Trimming stripped 4 bases from V and 1 base from J, with 7 bases between. The CDR3 reads CSAIVANTEAFF. In nucleotides, the CDR3 is TGCAGTGCTATAGTAGCGAACACTGAAGCTTTCTTT.

The rearrangement uses TRBV7-9 and TRBJ1-3; possible D gene TRBD1, 6 bases. Trimming took off 5 bases at V and 0 bases at J, with 11 bases between the two ends. The germline V gene encodes CDR1 SEHNR and CDR2 FQNEAQ (reference sequence). The CDR3 runs to 15 residues. CDR3 sequence reads: CASSVTGDSGNTIYF. CDR3 coding DNA: TGTGCCAGCAGCGTGACAGGTGACTCTGGAAACACCATATATTTT.

This clonotype was observed many times. The rearrangement links TRBV6-5 to TRBJ2-7, with a weak D call TRBD1 (6 bases). Germline lookup yields CDR1 MNHEY and CDR2 SVGAGI. The CDR3 covers 16 residues. Trimming shortened V by 2 bases and J by 3 bases, and 17 bases separated the two germline ends. The CDR3 reads CASSYLVTGTIYEQYF. The CDR3 DNA reads TGTGCCAGCAGTTACCTAGTCACCGGGACAATCTACGAGCAGTACTTC.

Turning to this clonotype: A much bigger clone sits one base away, suggesting this may be a read error. J is TRBJ2-2 and V is TRBV15, with TRBD2 identical over 13 bases. CDR3 length equals 15 residues. Germline CDR1 reads LNHNV; CDR2 reads YYDKDF (reference sequence). CDR3 loop: CATTVGLAGTGELLF. The CDR3 DNA reads TGTGCCACCACGGTGGGACTAGCGGGGACCGGGGAGCTGCTTTTT.